The 31 T cell receptor beta chains reported below all come from one sample, sequenced in a study of CD8 T cells in Susac syndrome. Random hexamers were used to reverse transcribe roughly 0.5 to 1 ug of RNA. TCRdb itself ran the immunoSEQ multiplex PCR reads through MiXCR, one entry per CDR3 protein. In the table there are about 190,000 distinct CDR3 sequences, about 95% of which are singletons. The sample consisted of CD8+ T cells from PBMCs. Receptors originate from a human donor with Susac syndrome.

The rearrangement joins TRBV5-1 to TRBJ2-1, with 8 bases identical to TRBD1. Germline V gene lookup returns CDR1 SGHRS and CDR2 YFSETQ. This CDR3 has 13 amino acids. Germline trimming cut 3 bases from V and 8 bases from J; bases unmatched to any gene: 4. CDR3 nucleotides: TGCGCCAGCAGCTCCGGACAGGGCGATGAGCAGTTCTTC. It encodes CASSSGQGDEQFF.

The chain uses TRBV2 and TRBJ1-2, with D possibly TRBD1 on 5 matching bases. Germline CDR1 is SNHLY and CDR2 is FYNNEI. This CDR3 is built from 11 residues. Between the trimmed V and J ends, which lost 5 bases and 13 bases, there was a span of 14 bases. CDR3 region: CASSSTKGVTF. The CDR3 DNA reads TGTGCCAGCAGTAGTACAAAAGGGGTCACCTTC.

This clonotype was counted a single time. The rearrangement links TRBV5-1 to TRBJ2-3, with 10 bases that match TRBD1. CDR3 length: 13 residues. V was pared by 3 bases and J by 9 bases, with 4 bases of the junction left unmatched. The germline V gene has CDR1 SGHRS and CDR2 YFSETQ. CDR3 residues: CASSWGTGDTQYF. The CDR3 DNA reads TGCGCCAGCAGCTGGGGGACAGGGGACACGCAGTATTTT.

V and J are TRBV16 and TRBJ1-1; 9 bases match TRBD1. Trimming at V came to 1 base and at J to 6 bases, leaving 6 bases not matched to a gene. The CDR3 is made up of 15 amino acids. CDR1 and CDR2 (germline): KGHSY, FQNENV. The CDR3 DNA is TGTGCCAGCAGCCAATATGGACAGGGGATCCCTGAAGCTTTCTTT. Protein sequence: CASSQYGQGIPEAFF.

V usage is TRBV29-1 and J usage is TRBJ2-3; D call uncertain. This CDR3 has 12 residues. V was clipped by 7 bases and J by 0 bases, with 8 bases between them. Germline-derived CDR1 and CDR2 are SQVTM and ANQGSEA. The CDR3 DNA follows: TGCAGCGACGGGCGTAGCACAGATACGCAGTATTTT. Its protein product is CSDGRSTDTQYF.

The chain carries TRBV4-1 and TRBJ2-3; tentatively, D is TRBD1 or TRBD2 (5 bases each). V was clipped by 3 bases and J by 8 bases, with 15 bases between them. From germline, CDR1 is MGHRA and CDR2 YSYEKL. The CDR3 contains 14 residues. The DNA of the CDR3 is TGCGCCAGCAGCCAGGTCCTTGGGGGTTTTACGCAGTATTTT. Translated, it gives CASSQVLGGFTQYF.

The chain couples TRBV9 to TRBJ2-6; maybe TRBD1 (5 bases). The V end lost 4 bases, the J end lost 2 bases, and 16 bases lay between the germline ends. The CDR3 length is 17 residues. Per the germline V gene, CDR1 is SGDLS and CDR2 is YYNGEE. The CDR3 protein is CASSPQDMLAGANVLTF. Written as DNA, the CDR3 is TGTGCCAGCAGCCCTCAGGACATGTTGGCTGGGGCCAACGTCCTGACTTTC.

The chain links TRBV20-1 to TRBJ2-4, with D perhaps being TRBD1 or TRBD2 (5 bases each). The CDR3 is 12 amino acids. The V gene's germline CDR1 is DFQATT and CDR2 SNEGSKA (reference sequence). With 5 bases removed from V and 9 bases from J, the gap between germline ends came to 14 bases. Written as DNA, the CDR3 is TGCAGTGCTCGGCAGGGTGGGGGCATTCAGTACTTC. This sequence encodes CSARQGGGIQYF.

The V and J genes are TRBV20-1 and TRBJ2-1; either TRBD1 or TRBD2 may fit D (5 bases each). This CDR3 is built from 15 residues. With 0 bases removed from V and 6 bases from J, the gap between germline ends came to 15 bases. The germline CDR1 and CDR2 sequences are DFQATT and SNEGSKA (reference sequence). CDR3 loop: CSARDVYGTSNEQFF. CDR3 sequence (DNA): TGCAGTGCTAGAGATGTATACGGGACCTCCAATGAGCAGTTCTTC.

The chain links TRBV29-1 to TRBJ2-3, with 8 bases identical to TRBD2. J lost 6 bases, V lost 4 bases, and 6 bases had no gene match. The CDR3 contains 13 residues. Germline V gene lookup returns CDR1 SQVTM and CDR2 ANQGSEA. The CDR3 reads CSVVPSGWDTQYF. DNA for the CDR3: TGCAGCGTTGTACCTAGCGGGTGGGATACGCAGTATTTT.

The V call is TRBV19, the J call TRBJ2-1, with TRBD2 identical over 9 bases. The CDR3 extends over 16 amino acids. Germline CDR1 LNHDA, CDR2 SQIVND (reference sequence). V lost 2 bases, J lost 5 bases, and 7 bases stayed unmatched. CDR3 residues: CASSILAGGINNEQFF. Here the CDR3 DNA reads TGTGCCAGTAGTATACTGGCGGGGGGGATAAACAATGAGCAGTTCTTC.

This chain uses TRBV11-2 with TRBJ2-7; no clear D gene. The CDR3 loop spans 17 amino acids. CDR1 SGHAT and CDR2 FQNNGV come from the germline V gene. The V end lost 0 bases, the J end lost 2 bases, and 17 bases lay between the germline ends. CDR3 bases: TGTGCCAGCAGCTTAGAAGGTTCTAGTGCGCCCGCCTACGAGCAGTACTTC. Protein: CASSLEGSSAPAYEQYF.

The rearrangement links TRBV7-9 to TRBJ1-3; D is uncertain. Deletions cut 6 bases from V and 0 bases from J, with 12 bases between. The CDR3 runs 15 residues. In germline, CDR1 is SEHNR, CDR2 FQNEAQ (reference sequence). DNA of the CDR3: TGTGCCAGCAGGGACGTGGGAAGCTCTGGAAACACCATATATTTT. It specifies CASRDVGSSGNTIYF.

V is TRBV29-1 and J is TRBJ2-1, with 9 nucleotides matching TRBD2. Per the germline V gene, CDR1 is SQVTM and CDR2 is ANQGSEA. This CDR3 spans 14 amino acids. The ends lost 2 bases at V and 4 bases at J; junction bases unmatched: 3. CDR3 residues: CSVEWAGGYNEQFF. In DNA, the CDR3 is TGCAGCGTTGAATGGGCGGGAGGGTACAATGAGCAGTTCTTC.

This chain connects TRBV5-1 to TRBJ1-5; unclear D gene. Germline V lookup: CDR1 SGHRS, CDR2 YFSETQ. Trimming shortened V by 0 bases and J by 4 bases, and 11 bases separated the two germline ends. The CDR3 loop spans 15 amino acids. DNA of the CDR3: TGCGCCAGCAGCTTGGAGGGCGTGCCTAATCAGCCCCAGCATTTT. It specifies CASSLEGVPNQPQHF.

The rearrangement links TRBV12-3 or TRBV12-4 to TRBJ1-5; D uncertain. The length of the CDR3 is 15 residues. Trimming took off 3 bases at V and 4 bases at J, with 13 bases between the two ends. CDR3 residues: CASSFVTFGNQPQHF. The CDR3 bases are TGTGCCAGCAGTTTTGTAACGTTTGGGAATCAGCCCCAGCATTTT.

The V gene is TRBV19, the J gene TRBJ1-4; D perhaps matches TRBD1 (6 bases). V was clipped by 1 base and J by 5 bases, with 11 bases between them. The CDR3 is 15 residues long. CDR1 and CDR2 (germline): LNHDA, SQIVND (reference sequence). CDR3 protein: CASSIGGQQNEKLFF. The CDR3 DNA reads as TGTGCCAGTAGTATAGGCGGACAGCAGAATGAAAAACTGTTTTTT.

The rearrangement links TRBV20-1 to TRBJ2-5; 7 bases agree with TRBD2. Trimming took 3 bases from V and 4 from J; bases not matched to a gene: 8. There are 14 residues in the CDR3. The V gene's germline CDR1 is DFQATT and CDR2 SNEGSKA (reference sequence). The CDR3: CSASGGSGLETQYF. The CDR3 DNA follows: TGCAGTGCTAGCGGCGGGAGCGGGTTAGAGACCCAGTACTTC.

CDR3 DNA: TGCGCCAGCAGCCAACATCCCACAGGTGAAGCTTTCTTT. As protein: CASSQHPTGEAFF. The chain carries TRBV4-1 and TRBJ1-1; weak D call: TRBD1 (5 bases). Germline values: CDR1 MGHRA, CDR2 YSYEKL. Trimming took 2 bases from V and 7 from J, leaving 11 bases between them. The CDR3 extends over 13 amino acids.

V gene TRBV7-9 combines with J gene TRBJ1-4, with D perhaps TRBD1 (6 bases). The CDR3 length is 17 residues. V shed 5 bases and J shed 1 base, with 17 bases lying between them. CDR1 is SEHNR and CDR2 is FQNEAQ in the germline V gene (reference sequence). The CDR3 nucleotides are TGTGCCAGCAGCGCATCGACAGGAGGTTTAACTAATGAAAAACTGTTTTTT. This encodes CASSASTGGLTNEKLFF.

The gene calls are TRBV6-6 and TRBJ2-7; 10 positions agree with TRBD1. Trimming cost V 0 bases and J 7 bases; bases outside gene matches: 6. There are 15 residues in the CDR3. The germline gives CDR1 MNHNY, CDR2 SVGAGI (reference sequence). The CDR3 coding sequence is TGTGCCAGCAGTTACTCGTGGGGACAGGGGAGGGAGCAGTACTTC. Protein product: CASSYSWGQGREQYF.

The chain carries TRBV6-5 and TRBJ1-1; D call uncertain. CDR3 length: 14 residues. Germline V gene lookup returns CDR1 MNHEY and CDR2 SVGAGI. With 0 bases removed from V and 1 base from J, the gap between germline ends came to 6 bases. Here the CDR3 DNA reads TGTGCCAGCAGTTACTCGCTCGAGAACACTGAAGCTTTCTTT. Translation: CASSYSLENTEAFF.

CDR3 in DNA: TGTGCCAGCACACCAAACAGGGACAGCACAGATACGCAGTATTTT. This gives the protein CASTPNRDSTDTQYF. This rearrangement joins TRBV7-9 to TRBJ2-3, with D perhaps TRBD1 (6 bases). V lost 7 bases and J lost 0, with 14 bases in between. CDR3 length: 15 residues. Germline V gives CDR1 SEHNR, CDR2 FQNEAQ (reference sequence).

The chain recombines TRBV30 with TRBJ1-2; D ambiguous. The CDR3 totals 12 residues. V gave up 2 bases and J gave up 5 bases, with 9 bases separating them. Germline loops: CDR1 GTSNPN, CDR2 SVGIG (reference sequence). The chain's CDR3 is CAWSSTAYGYTF. The DNA of the CDR3 is TGTGCCTGGAGTTCGACGGCTTATGGCTACACCTTC.

The V and J genes are TRBV6-5 and TRBJ2-5; 7 bases agree with TRBD2. CDR3 length equals 14 residues. V dropped 5 bases and J dropped 5; count of bases not matched to a gene: 8. Germline V gives CDR1 MNHEY, CDR2 SVGAGI. As DNA, the CDR3 is TGTGCCAGCAGTCGACGGCAGGGAGGGGAGACCCAGTACTTC. Translating gives CASSRRQGGETQYF.

J is TRBJ1-1 and V is TRBV30; possible D gene TRBD1, 5 bases. V shed 3 bases and J shed 9 bases, with 14 bases lying between them. The germline V gene encodes CDR1 GTSNPN and CDR2 SVGIG (reference sequence). The CDR3 contains 12 residues. The CDR3 sequence is CAWREPGTQAFF. CDR3 coding DNA: TGTGCCTGGAGAGAGCCCGGGACGCAAGCTTTCTTT.

The rearrangement joins TRBV2 to TRBJ1-2; 7 bases map to TRBD1. V gave up 6 bases and J gave up 13 bases; unmatched junction bases: 5. Germline loops: CDR1 SNHLY, CDR2 FYNNEI. The CDR3 has 10 amino acids. CDR3 region: CASRRDSPTF. The DNA for the CDR3 is TGTGCCAGCAGAAGGGACAGCCCCACCTTC.

The V and J genes are TRBV6-2 or TRBV6-3 and TRBJ1-6, with D uncertain. Germline CDR1 reads MNHEY; CDR2 reads SVGEGT. V lost 2 bases to trimming and J lost 7 bases, with 12 bases between them. This CDR3 spans 15 amino acids. CDR3 in DNA: TGTGCCAGCAGTTACACAAGGGCCCAGAATTCACCCCTCCACTTT. It translates to CASSYTRAQNSPLHF.

The chain couples TRBV5-1 to TRBJ2-7; 12 nucleotides agree with TRBD2. Unmatched junction bases numbered 0, after V lost 0 bases and J lost 5 bases. CDR3 length: 14 amino acids. CDR1 and CDR2 (germline): SGHRS, YFSETQ. The CDR3: CASSLGTSGNEQYF. The DNA of the CDR3 is TGCGCCAGCAGCTTGGGGACTAGCGGGAACGAGCAGTACTTC.

V usage is TRBV6-5 and J usage is TRBJ2-7; 9 bases agree with TRBD1. Germline assignment: CDR1 MNHEY and CDR2 SVGAGI. With 2 bases clipped from V and 6 bases from J, the junction kept 2 bases outside the gene matches. The CDR3 runs to 13 residues. CDR3 nucleotides: TGTGCCAGCAGTTACCCGGACAGGGGCGAGCAGTACTTC. Its translation is CASSYPDRGEQYF.

CDR3 sequence (DNA): TGTGCCACCAGTGATGTGATTAGCGGGAGCTCCTACAATGAGCAGTTCTTC. The encoded protein is CATSDVISGSSYNEQFF. V gene TRBV24-1 combines with J gene TRBJ2-1; TRBD2 matches at 9 bases. This CDR3 has 17 residues. Germline CDR1 and CDR2: KGHDR and SFDVKD. V lost 3 bases and J lost 0; bases outside the gene matches: 5.